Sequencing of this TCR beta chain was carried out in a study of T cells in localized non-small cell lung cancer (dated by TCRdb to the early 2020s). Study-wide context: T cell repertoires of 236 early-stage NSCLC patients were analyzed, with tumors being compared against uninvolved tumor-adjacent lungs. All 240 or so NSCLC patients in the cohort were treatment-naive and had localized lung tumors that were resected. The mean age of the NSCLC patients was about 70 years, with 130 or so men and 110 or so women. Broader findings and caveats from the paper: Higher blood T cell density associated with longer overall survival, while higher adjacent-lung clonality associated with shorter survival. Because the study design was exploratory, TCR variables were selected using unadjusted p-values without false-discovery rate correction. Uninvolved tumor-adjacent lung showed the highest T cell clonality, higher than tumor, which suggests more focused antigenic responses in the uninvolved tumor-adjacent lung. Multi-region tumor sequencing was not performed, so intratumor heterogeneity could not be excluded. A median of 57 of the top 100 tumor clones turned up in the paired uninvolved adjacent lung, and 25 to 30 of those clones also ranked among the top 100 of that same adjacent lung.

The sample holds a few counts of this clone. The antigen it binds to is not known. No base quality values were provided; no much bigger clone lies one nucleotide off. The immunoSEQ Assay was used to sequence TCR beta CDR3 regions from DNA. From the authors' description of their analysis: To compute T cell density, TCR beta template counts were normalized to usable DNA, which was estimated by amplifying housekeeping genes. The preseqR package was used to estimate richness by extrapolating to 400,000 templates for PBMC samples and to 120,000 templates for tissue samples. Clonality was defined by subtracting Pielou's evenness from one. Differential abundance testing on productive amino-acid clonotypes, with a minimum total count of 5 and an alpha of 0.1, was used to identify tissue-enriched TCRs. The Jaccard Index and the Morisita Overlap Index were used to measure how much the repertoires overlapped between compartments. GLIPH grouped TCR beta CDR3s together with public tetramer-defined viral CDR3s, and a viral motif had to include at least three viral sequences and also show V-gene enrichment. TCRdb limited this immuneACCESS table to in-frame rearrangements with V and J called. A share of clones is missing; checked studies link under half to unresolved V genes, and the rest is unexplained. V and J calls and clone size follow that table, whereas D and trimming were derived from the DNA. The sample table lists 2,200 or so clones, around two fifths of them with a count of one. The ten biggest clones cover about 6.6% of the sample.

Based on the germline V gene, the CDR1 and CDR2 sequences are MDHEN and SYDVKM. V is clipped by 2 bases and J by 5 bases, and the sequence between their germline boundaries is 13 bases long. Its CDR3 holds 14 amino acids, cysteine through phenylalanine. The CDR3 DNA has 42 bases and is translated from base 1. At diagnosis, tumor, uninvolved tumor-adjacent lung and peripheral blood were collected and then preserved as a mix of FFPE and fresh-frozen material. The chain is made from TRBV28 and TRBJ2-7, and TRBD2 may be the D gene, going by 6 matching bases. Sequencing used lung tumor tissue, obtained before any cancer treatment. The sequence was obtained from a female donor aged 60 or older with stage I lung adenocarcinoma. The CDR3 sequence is CASSLRRERDEQYF. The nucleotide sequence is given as TGTGCCAGCAGTTTACGACGGGAGAGAGACGAGCAGTACTTC.